The clone carrying this TCR beta chain was counted ten times or more. These data come from a study of low-dose radiotherapy and immunotherapy resistance in tumors. At the level of the study: Cohort 2's total reached 13 Gy over 26 weeks, at 1 Gy per fraction every two weeks. While receiving nivolumab 240 mg every two weeks, patients also received ipilimumab 1 mg/kg every six weeks, both intravenously.

Primers used for first-strand cDNA, a TRAV- and TRBV-specific set, covered both alpha and beta chains. The TCRs were subjected to amplification over around 18 PCR cycles employing a constant-region primer in conjunction with a V-primer adapter. TCRdb independently ran MiXCR on the reads; one entry per CDR3 protein. The repertoire consists of under 75,000 distinct CDR3 sequences, with about 23% occurring once and the leading ten covering 6.5% to 8%. This sample's time point: after trial treatment. Stated treatment: LDRT plus nivolumab, ipilimumab, low-dose cyclophosphamide and aspirin (RACIN trial). Every donor was treated with nivolumab, ipilimumab, aspirin, low-dose cyclophosphamide and also low-dose radiotherapy. The source was PBMCs, collected after low-dose radiotherapy plus immunotherapy. The clonotype was recovered from a male donor with prostate cancer.

The CDR3 reads CASSPGQEYEQYF. The CDR3 bases are TGTGCCAGCAGCCCGGGACAGGAATACGAGCAGTACTTC. This chain uses TRBV7-2 with TRBJ2-7; TRBD1 matches 8 bases. The junction had 4 bases not matched to a gene; V was cut back by 5 bases and J by 4 bases. Germline values: CDR1 SGHTA, CDR2 FQGNSA. This CDR3 region has 13 residues.